The entry below describes one T cell receptor (beta chain). The antigen is not known. A much larger clone lies a single base off, so this may be a read error. The sample belongs to a study of read filtering for tumor transcriptome and immune sequencing. Study-level points and caveats: In IR-seq, single-read clonotypes were approximately 79% of clonotypes but around 3.5% of reads. Without single-read clonotypes, shared clonotype proportions correlated more between IR-seq and RNA-seq. Compared with RNA-seq, IR-seq gave much higher clonotype depth and reliability. The sorted CD138-negative fraction was a mixed bone marrow immune population, not purified T cells.

This CDR3 comprises 13 residues. Looked up from germline, CDR1 is SGHAT and CDR2 is FQNNGV. From roughly 0.4 ug of RNA, a library with molecular barcoded alpha/delta and beta/gamma adaptors was made. MiXCR, run by TCRdb on the reads, gives a single entry per CDR3 protein. Of around 38,000 distinct CDR3 sequences listed, roughly 13% are singletons. The sequenced sample consisted of a population of CD138-negative cells sorted from bone marrow. This sequence joins TRBV11-2 and TRBJ2-3, with no clear D. This TCR came from a donor aged 40 or older with multiple myeloma. The CDR3 nucleotides are TGTGCCAGCAGCATAGATCCCCAGGCTACGCAGTATTTT. Encoded protein: CASSIDPQATQYF.